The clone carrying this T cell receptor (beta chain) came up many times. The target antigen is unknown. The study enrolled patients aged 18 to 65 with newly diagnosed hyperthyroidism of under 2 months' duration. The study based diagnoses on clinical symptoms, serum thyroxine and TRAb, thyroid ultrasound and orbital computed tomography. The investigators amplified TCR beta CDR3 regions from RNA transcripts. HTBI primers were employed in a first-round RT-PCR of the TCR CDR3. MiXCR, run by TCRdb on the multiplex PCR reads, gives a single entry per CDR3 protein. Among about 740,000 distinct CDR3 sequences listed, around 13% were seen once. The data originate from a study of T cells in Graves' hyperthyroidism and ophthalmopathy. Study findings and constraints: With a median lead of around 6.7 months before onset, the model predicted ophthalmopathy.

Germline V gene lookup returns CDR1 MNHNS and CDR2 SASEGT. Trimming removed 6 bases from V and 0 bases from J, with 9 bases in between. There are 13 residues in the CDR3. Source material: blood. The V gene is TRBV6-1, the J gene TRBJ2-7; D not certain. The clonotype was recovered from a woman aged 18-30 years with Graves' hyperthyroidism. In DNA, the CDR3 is TGTGCCAGCAGCGCACAGTTCTCCTACGAGCAGTACTTC. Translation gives CASSAQFSYEQYF.